This TCR beta chain comes out of a study of blood T cell repertoires in COVID-19. In the study overall: T cells, B-cell-depleted T cells, or PBMCs supplied cDNA or gDNA.

Sequenced by immunoSEQ multiplex PCR; TCRdb stores in-frame clones only, minus some. The data hold 160,000 or so clones, with 84% observed a single time. The CDR3 extends over 17 amino acids. CDR1 and CDR2 from the germline V gene are MDHEN and SYDVKM. Trimming cost V 1 base and J 0 bases, with 13 bases left between them. The J gene is TRBJ1-5, the V gene TRBV28; no firm D call. The source material was PBMCs or T cells enriched from blood (not recorded which). The TCR sequence derives from a man aged 50 or older who had recovered from COVID-19. DNA for the CDR3: TGTGCCAGCAGTTTATACCGAGACATAGGTAGCAATCAGCCCCAGCATTTT. It encodes CASSLYRDIGSNQPQHF.